A selection of T cell receptor beta chains follows, all from one sample in a study of cytomegalovirus exposure and HLA in healthy donors. TCRdb's copy holds only in-frame clones and misses some; the assay was immunoSEQ multiplex PCR. The table includes around 110,000 clones, around three quarters detected once. Sequenced: PBMCs. These receptors all come from a man aged 25-45 years in good health and CMV-seropositive. The CDR3 runs from the conserved cysteine through the conserved F or W. Each record gives: clone size, V gene, J gene, D gene, CDR3 protein, CDR3 DNA. A D gene is named only where the DNA matches it firmly. For some rows the clone size is stated as once, few or many, or as a class when expanded; others skip it.

>NA|TRBV7-9|TRBJ2-5|NA
CSSSSPIGGLIQYF
TGTTCCAGCAGCTCCCCCATAGGAGGGCTTATCCAGTACTTC
>NA|TRBV5-1|TRBJ2-2|TRBD2
CASSLGGSLSGELFF
TGCGCCAGCAGCTTGGGCGGGAGTTTATCCGGGGAGCTGTTTTTT
>NA|TRBV5-1|TRBJ1-2|TRBD1
CASSWDRGYGYTF
TGCGCCAGCAGCTGGGACAGAGGGTATGGCTACACCTTC
>NA|TRBV5-1|TRBJ2-3|NA
CASSLRTRYTDTQYF
TGCGCCAGCAGCTTGAGGACAAGATACACAGATACGCAGTATTTT
>NA|TRBV7-8|TRBJ2-1|TRBD2
CASSLELAGGKINSYNEQFF
TGTGCCAGCAGCTTAGAGCTAGCGGGGGGGAAAATTAACTCCTACAATGAGCAGTTCTTC
>few|TRBV19|TRBJ2-3|TRBD2
CASRVAGATDTQYF
TGTGCCAGTAGAGTAGCGGGAGCAACAGATACGCAGTATTTT
>NA|TRBV10-3|TRBJ2-7|TRBD1
CAIRGTGHYEQYF
TGTGCCATCAGGGGGACAGGGCACTACGAGCAGTACTTC
>NA|TRBV18|TRBJ2-1|NA
CASSPLIPRTAVYNEQFF
TGTGCCAGCTCACCACTAATCCCGAGGACAGCCGTGTACAATGAGCAGTTCTTC
>NA|TRBV4-2|TRBJ2-7|TRBD2
CASSQGGTSGYEQYF
TGTGCCAGCAGTCAAGGGGGGACTAGCGGCTACGAGCAGTACTTC
>NA|TRBV7-9|TRBJ2-2|TRBD2
CASSFPYSGSRAGELFF
TGTGCCAGCAGCTTTCCGTATAGCGGGAGTAGGGCCGGGGAGCTGTTTTTT
>NA|TRBV5-4|TRBJ2-1|NA
CASSWSTGSYNEQFF
TGTGCCAGCAGCTGGTCTACAGGCTCCTACAATGAGCAGTTCTTC
>NA|TRBV7-8|TRBJ2-5|TRBD1
CASSLGTGGRETQYF
TGTGCCAGCAGCTTAGGGACAGGGGGCAGAGAGACCCAGTACTTC
>NA|TRBV5-6|TRBJ1-5|NA
CASSFRGQYSNQPQHF
TGTGCCAGCAGCTTCCGCGGACAGTATAGCAATCAGCCCCAGCATTTT
>NA|TRBV4-2|TRBJ2-3|TRBD2
CASSLAPTSGGNTDTQYF
TGTGCCAGCAGCCTCGCGCCTACTAGCGGGGGGAACACAGATACGCAGTATTTT
>NA|TRBV4-3|TRBJ2-7|NA
CASSQEDTETYEQYF
TGCGCCAGCAGCCAAGAGGACACCGAGACCTACGAGCAGTACTTC
>NA|TRBV4-2|TRBJ2-5|NA
CASSYQRDGQGGETQYF
TGTGCCAGCAGCTACCAGAGGGATGGGCAGGGGGGAGAGACCCAGTACTTC
>NA|TRBV12-5|TRBJ1-1|TRBD1
CASAPPKGAGTEAFF
TGTGCTAGTGCCCCGCCGAAGGGGGCTGGAACTGAAGCTTTCTTT
>NA|TRBV2|TRBJ1-5|TRBD1
CASRGMSGGNQPQHF
TGTGCCAGCAGAGGAATGTCAGGGGGTAATCAGCCCCAGCATTTT
>NA|TRBV28|TRBJ2-7|TRBD2
CASSRLAASIYEQYF
TGTGCCAGCAGTCGACTAGCGGCAAGCATCTACGAGCAGTACTTC
>NA|TRBV7-6|TRBJ2-5|NA
CASSLEVGRETQYF
TGTGCCAGCAGCCTGGAGGTCGGCCGGGAGACCCAGTACTTC
>few|TRBV7-8|TRBJ1-3|NA
CASSHRGAGNTIYF
TGTGCCAGCAGCCACCGGGGGGCGGGAAACACCATATATTTT
>NA|TRBV7-3|TRBJ2-3|TRBD2
CASSLRLAGGAGTQYF
TGTGCCAGCAGCTTAAGGCTAGCGGGGGGGGCAGGTACGCAGTATTTT
>once|TRBV11-3|TRBJ2-3|TRBD1
CASSLDPGQGKYF
TGTGCCAGCAGCTTAGATCCTGGACAGGGAAAATATTTT
>NA|TRBV27|TRBJ2-7|NA
CASSILGGEDSEQYF
TGTGCCAGCAGCATCCTGGGGGGTGAGGATAGCGAGCAGTACTTC
>NA|TRBV25-1|TRBJ2-1|NA
CASSRQASYNEQFF
TGTGCCAGCAGTCGGCAGGCCTCCTACAATGAGCAGTTCTTC
>NA|TRBV7-2|TRBJ1-1|NA
CASSLGSGGGTEAFF
TGTGCCAGCAGCTTGGGATCGGGGGGCGGCACTGAAGCTTTCTTT
>NA|TRBV4-1|TRBJ2-5|TRBD2
CASSLGLARPQETQYF
TGCGCCAGCAGCCTGGGACTAGCGCGACCTCAAGAGACCCAGTACTTC
>NA|TRBV5-1|TRBJ2-1|TRBD2
CASSGVLTSGSKFF
TGCGCCAGCAGCGGCGTTCTGACTAGCGGGAGCAAGTTCTTC
>NA|TRBV6-1|TRBJ1-3|NA
CASSDLRHGNTIYF
TGTGCCAGCAGTGACCTCAGACACGGAAACACCATATATTTT
>NA|TRBV19|TRBJ1-1|NA
CASSIGNTEAFF
TGTGCCAGTAGTATCGGGAACACTGAAGCTTTCTTT
>NA|TRBV5-4|TRBJ2-3|TRBD2
CASSRGEERYF
TGTGCCAGCAGTCGGGGGGAGGAGAGATATTTT
>NA|TRBV5-1|TRBJ1-1|NA
CASSLAGMNTEAFF
TGCGCCAGCAGCTTGGCCGGGATGAACACTGAAGCTTTCTTT
>once|TRBV30|TRBJ2-7|NA
CASRTTGYEQYF
TGTGCCTCCAGAACAACAGGGTACGAGCAGTACTTC
>once|TRBV6-5|TRBJ2-5|TRBD2
CASSYERGGQETQYF
TGTGCCAGCAGTTATGAGCGCGGGGGTCAAGAGACCCAGTACTTC
>few|TRBV5-8|TRBJ1-1|NA
CASSLWGGEGNTEAFF
TGTGCCAGCAGCCTCTGGGGGGGCGAGGGGAACACTGAAGCTTTCTTT
>NA|TRBV2|TRBJ2-3|TRBD1
CASRWDRVTDTQYF
TGTGCCAGCCGGTGGGACAGGGTAACAGATACGCAGTATTTT
>NA|TRBV4-1|TRBJ2-5|NA
CASSRTIFQETQYF
TGCGCCAGCAGCCGGACAATTTTTCAAGAGACCCAGTACTTC
>NA|TRBV7-2|TRBJ2-3|NA
CASSPSGISSTDTQYF
TGTGCCAGCAGCCCCTCGGGTATCTCTAGCACAGATACGCAGTATTTT
>NA|TRBV20-1|TRBJ1-1|NA
CSASDRSEAFF
TGCAGTGCTAGCGACAGATCTGAAGCTTTCTTT
>few|TRBV18|TRBJ1-5|NA
CASSLNQPQHF
TGTGCCAGCTCCCTCAATCAGCCCCAGCATTTT
>NA|TRBV28|TRBJ1-2|NA
CASSWTVQDYGYTF
TGTGCCAGCAGCTGGACAGTTCAAGACTATGGCTACACCTTC
>few|TRBV7-9|TRBJ1-2|NA
CSSSRQRQEGYGYTF
TGTTCCAGCAGCCGCCAGAGACAAGAAGGCTATGGCTACACCTTC
>NA|TRBV7-2|TRBJ2-5|TRBD2
CASSSRTSVETQYF
TGTGCCAGCAGCTCAAGAACTAGCGTCGAGACCCAGTACTTC
>NA|TRBV5-8|TRBJ2-3|TRBD2
CASSLGSGGSTDTQYF
TGTGCCAGCAGCTTGGGTAGCGGGGGGAGCACAGATACGCAGTATTTT
>NA|TRBV18|TRBJ1-5|NA
CASSPSGFEVPQHF
TGTGCCAGCTCACCATCTGGGTTTGAGGTTCCCCAGCATTTT
>NA|TRBV28|TRBJ1-5|NA
CASTDSTNQPQHF
TGTGCCAGCACGGACAGCACCAATCAGCCCCAGCATTTT
>NA|TRBV5-5|TRBJ2-7|TRBD1
CASSLGQGAYEQYF
TGTGCCAGCAGTTTGGGACAGGGGGCTTACGAGCAGTACTTC
>few|TRBV10-3|TRBJ2-7|NA
CAISDSGREDEQYF
TGTGCCATCAGTGATTCCGGCAGGGAAGACGAGCAGTACTTC
>NA|TRBV19|TRBJ1-4|TRBD1
CASSRDRGQWTNEKLFF
TGTGCCAGTAGTAGGGACAGGGGGCAGTGGACTAATGAAAAACTGTTTTTT
>few|TRBV7-9|TRBJ1-1|NA
CASSPLWTGLMNTEAFF
TGTGCCAGCAGCCCGCTATGGACGGGATTAATGAACACTGAAGCTTTCTTT
>NA|TRBV19|TRBJ2-1|TRBD2
CASRLAGVHEQFF
TGTGCCAGCCGACTAGCGGGAGTGCATGAGCAGTTCTTC
>NA|TRBV18|TRBJ1-5|NA
CASSPSTGSNQPQHF
TGTGCCAGCTCACCTTCGACAGGATCTAATCAGCCCCAGCATTTT
>NA|TRBV18|TRBJ2-3|NA
CASSALDAWTQYF
TGTGCCAGCTCCGCGCTTGATGCCTGGACGCAGTATTTT
>NA|TRBV4-2|TRBJ2-5|TRBD2
CASSQTAGGHQETQYF
TGTGCCAGCAGCCAAACAGCGGGGGGGCACCAAGAGACCCAGTACTTC
>NA|TRBV7-6|TRBJ1-2|NA
CASSEPRGTLTF
TGTGCCAGCAGCGAACCGCGGGGGACGCTCACCTTC
>NA|TRBV5-3|TRBJ2-1|TRBD2
CARSPNPFCGRAKYNEQFF
TGTGCCAGAAGCCCTAACCCCTTTTGCGGGAGGGCCAAGTACAATGAGCAGTTCTTC
>NA|TRBV30|TRBJ2-1|TRBD2
CAWSVLAENYNEQFF
TGTGCCTGGAGTGTTCTAGCGGAGAACTACAATGAGCAGTTCTTC